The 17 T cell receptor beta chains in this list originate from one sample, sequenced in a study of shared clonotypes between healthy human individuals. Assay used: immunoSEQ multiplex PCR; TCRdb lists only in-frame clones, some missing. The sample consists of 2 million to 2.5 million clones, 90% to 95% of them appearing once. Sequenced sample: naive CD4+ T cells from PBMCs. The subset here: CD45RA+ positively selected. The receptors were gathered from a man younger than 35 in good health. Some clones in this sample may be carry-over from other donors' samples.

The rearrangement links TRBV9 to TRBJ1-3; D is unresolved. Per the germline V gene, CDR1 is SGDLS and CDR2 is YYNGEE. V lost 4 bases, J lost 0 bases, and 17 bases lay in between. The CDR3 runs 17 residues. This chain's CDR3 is CASSRELHSGSGNTIYF. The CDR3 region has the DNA TGTGCCAGCAGCCGGGAACTTCACTCGGGCTCTGGAAACACCATATATTTT.

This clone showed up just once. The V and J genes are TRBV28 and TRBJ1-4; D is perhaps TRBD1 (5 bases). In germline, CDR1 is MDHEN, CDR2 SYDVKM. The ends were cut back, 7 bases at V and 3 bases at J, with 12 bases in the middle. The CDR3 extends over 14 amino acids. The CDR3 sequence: CASTAAGPNEKLFF. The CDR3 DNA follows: TGTGCCAGCACCGCGGCGGGGCCTAATGAAAAACTGTTTTTT.

The DNA for the CDR3 is TGTGCCAGCAGCCCCTATACAGGGGGCGCCGGTGGAGACACCGGGGAGCTGTTTTTT. This sequence encodes CASSPYTGGAGGDTGELFF. The chain is built from TRBV7-9 and TRBJ2-2; TRBD1 aligns across 9 bases. Germline CDR1 SEHNR, CDR2 FQNEAQ (reference sequence). Losses at the gene ends were 5 bases for V and 3 bases for J; bases not matched to a gene: 16. The CDR3 length is 19 residues.

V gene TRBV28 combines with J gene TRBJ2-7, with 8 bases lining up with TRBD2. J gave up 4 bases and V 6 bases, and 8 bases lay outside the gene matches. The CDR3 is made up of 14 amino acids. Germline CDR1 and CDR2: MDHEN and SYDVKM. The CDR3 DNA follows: TGTGCCAGCAGCTCAATTCCGGGAGGGTACGAGCAGTACTTC. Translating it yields CASSSIPGGYEQYF.

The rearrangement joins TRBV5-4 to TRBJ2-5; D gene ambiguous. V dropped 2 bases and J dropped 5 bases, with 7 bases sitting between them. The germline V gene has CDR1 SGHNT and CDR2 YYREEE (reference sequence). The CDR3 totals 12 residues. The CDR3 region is CASSFVLETQYF. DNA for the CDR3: TGTGCCAGCAGCTTCGTTTTGGAGACCCAGTACTTC.

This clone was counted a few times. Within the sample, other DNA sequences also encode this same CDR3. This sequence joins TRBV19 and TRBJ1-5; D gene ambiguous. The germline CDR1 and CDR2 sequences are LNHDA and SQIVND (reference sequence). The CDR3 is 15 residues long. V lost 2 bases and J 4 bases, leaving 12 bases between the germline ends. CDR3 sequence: CASSIIRTSNQPQHF. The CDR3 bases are TGTGCCAGTAGTATAATAAGGACCTCGAATCAGCCCCAGCATTTT.

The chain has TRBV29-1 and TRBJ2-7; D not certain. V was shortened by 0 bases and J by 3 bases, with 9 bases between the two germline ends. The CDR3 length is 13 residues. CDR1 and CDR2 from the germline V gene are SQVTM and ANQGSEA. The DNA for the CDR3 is TGCAGCGTTGAAGACTGGCGGAGCTACGAGCAGTACTTC. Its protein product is CSVEDWRSYEQYF.

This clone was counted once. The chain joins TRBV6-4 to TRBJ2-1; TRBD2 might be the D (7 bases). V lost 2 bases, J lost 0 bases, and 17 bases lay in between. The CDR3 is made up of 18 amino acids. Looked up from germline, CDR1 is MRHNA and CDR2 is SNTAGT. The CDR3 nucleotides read TGTGCCAGCAGTGACACTCGGGGGGCCCTGAGCTCCTACAATGAGCAGTTCTTC. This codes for CASSDTRGALSSYNEQFF.

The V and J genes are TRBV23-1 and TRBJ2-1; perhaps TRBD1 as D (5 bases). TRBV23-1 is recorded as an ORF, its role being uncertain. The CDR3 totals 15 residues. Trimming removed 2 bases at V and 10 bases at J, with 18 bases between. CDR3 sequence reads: CASSQSATEYKEQFF. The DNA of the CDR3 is TGCGCCAGCAGTCAAAGTGCGACAGAGTATAAGGAGCAGTTCTTC.

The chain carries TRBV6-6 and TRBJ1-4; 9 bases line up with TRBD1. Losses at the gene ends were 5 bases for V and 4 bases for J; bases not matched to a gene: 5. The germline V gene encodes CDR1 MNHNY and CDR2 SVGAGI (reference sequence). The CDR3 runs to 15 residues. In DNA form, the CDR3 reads TGTGCCAGCAGTGACCCGGGACAGGGTAATGAAAAACTGTTTTTT. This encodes CASSDPGQGNEKLFF.

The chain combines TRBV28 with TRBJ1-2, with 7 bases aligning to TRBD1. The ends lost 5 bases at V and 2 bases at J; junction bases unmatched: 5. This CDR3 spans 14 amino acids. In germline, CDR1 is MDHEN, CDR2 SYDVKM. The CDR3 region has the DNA TGTGCCAGCAGTCCCAAGACAGGGAACTATGGCTACACCTTC. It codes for CASSPKTGNYGYTF.

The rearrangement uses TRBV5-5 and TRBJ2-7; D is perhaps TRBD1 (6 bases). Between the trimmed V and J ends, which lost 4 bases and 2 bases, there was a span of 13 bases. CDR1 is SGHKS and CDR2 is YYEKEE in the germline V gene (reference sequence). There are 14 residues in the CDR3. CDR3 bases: TGTGCCAGCAGCCAGAGTGGACAGCCCTACGAGCAGTACTTC. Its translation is CASSQSGQPYEQYF.

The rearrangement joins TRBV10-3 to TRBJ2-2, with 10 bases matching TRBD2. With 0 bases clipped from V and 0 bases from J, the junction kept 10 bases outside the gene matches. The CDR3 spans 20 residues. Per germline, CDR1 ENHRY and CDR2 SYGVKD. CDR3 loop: CAISESWGSGRPTNTGELFF. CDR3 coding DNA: TGTGCCATCAGTGAGTCTTGGGGTAGCGGGAGGCCCACGAACACCGGGGAGCTGTTTTTT.

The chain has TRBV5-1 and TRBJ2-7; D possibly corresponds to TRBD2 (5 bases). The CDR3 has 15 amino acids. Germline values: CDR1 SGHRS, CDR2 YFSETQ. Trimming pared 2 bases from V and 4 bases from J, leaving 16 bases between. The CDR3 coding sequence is TGCGCCAGCAGCTTAGCGCTACCGGGGTATTACGAGCAGTACTTC. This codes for CASSLALPGYYEQYF.

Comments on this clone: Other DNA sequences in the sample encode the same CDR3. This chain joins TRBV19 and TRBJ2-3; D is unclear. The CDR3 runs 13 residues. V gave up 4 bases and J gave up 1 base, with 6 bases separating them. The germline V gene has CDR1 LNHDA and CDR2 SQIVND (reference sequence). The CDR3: CASSKGGTDTQYF. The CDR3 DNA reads TGTGCCAGTAGTAAAGGAGGCACAGATACGCAGTATTTT.

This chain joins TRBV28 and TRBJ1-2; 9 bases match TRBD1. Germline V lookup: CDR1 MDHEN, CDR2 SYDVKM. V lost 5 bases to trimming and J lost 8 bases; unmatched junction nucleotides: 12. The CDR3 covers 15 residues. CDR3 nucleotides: TGTGCCAGCAGTCGGACCGGGACAGGGTTAAACGGCTACACCTTC. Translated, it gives CASSRTGTGLNGYTF.

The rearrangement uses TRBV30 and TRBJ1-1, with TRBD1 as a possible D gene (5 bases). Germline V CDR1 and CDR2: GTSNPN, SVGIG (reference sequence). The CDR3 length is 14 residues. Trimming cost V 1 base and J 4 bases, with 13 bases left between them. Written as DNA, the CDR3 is TGTGCCTGGAGTGAGGCAGGGCATGGCACTGAAGCTTTCTTT. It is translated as CAWSEAGHGTEAFF.